The entry that follows covers one T cell receptor beta chain sequence. The sample originates from a study of blood T cell repertoires in COVID-19. For the study at large: From T cells, B-cell-depleted T cells, or PBMCs came the material, which was cDNA or gDNA.

CDR1 is ENHRY and CDR2 is SYGVKD in the germline V gene. The CDR3 is made up of 15 amino acids. Deletions cut 4 bases from V and 5 bases from J, with 14 bases between. Seattle researchers signed up patients amid active infection and tracked them longitudinally. In the original processing: Nucleated cell counts were estimated from reference gene primer amplification. Only in-frame clones appear in the TCRdb table, and some are missing; sequencing was by immunoSEQ multiplex PCR. That table supplies the V and J calls and clone size; D and trimming were determined from the DNA. The sample records approximately 240,000 clones, approximately 86% being singletons.

The gene calls are TRBV10-3 and TRBJ1-4; D possibly corresponds to TRBD1 (6 bases). The clonotype originates from a woman in her twenties or thirties with COVID-19, enrolled during active disease. The sequenced sample consisted of peripheral blood. CDR3 protein: CAISASDSPNEKLFF. The CDR3 coding sequence is TGTGCCATCAGTGCCTCGGACAGCCCAAATGAAAAACTGTTTTTT.